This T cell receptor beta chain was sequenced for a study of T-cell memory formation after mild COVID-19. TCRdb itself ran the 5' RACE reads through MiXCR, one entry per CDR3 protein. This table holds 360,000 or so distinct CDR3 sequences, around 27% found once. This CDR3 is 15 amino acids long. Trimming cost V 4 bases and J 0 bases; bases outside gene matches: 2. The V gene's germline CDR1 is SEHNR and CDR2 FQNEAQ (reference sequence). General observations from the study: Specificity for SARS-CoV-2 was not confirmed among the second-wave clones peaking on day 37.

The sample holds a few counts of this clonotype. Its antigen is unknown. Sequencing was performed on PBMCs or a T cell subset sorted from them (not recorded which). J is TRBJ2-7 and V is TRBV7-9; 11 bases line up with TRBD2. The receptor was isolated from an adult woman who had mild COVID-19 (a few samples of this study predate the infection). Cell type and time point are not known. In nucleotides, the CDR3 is TGTGCCAGCAGCTGGACTAGCGGGTTCTCCTACGAGCAGTACTTC. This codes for CASSWTSGFSYEQYF.